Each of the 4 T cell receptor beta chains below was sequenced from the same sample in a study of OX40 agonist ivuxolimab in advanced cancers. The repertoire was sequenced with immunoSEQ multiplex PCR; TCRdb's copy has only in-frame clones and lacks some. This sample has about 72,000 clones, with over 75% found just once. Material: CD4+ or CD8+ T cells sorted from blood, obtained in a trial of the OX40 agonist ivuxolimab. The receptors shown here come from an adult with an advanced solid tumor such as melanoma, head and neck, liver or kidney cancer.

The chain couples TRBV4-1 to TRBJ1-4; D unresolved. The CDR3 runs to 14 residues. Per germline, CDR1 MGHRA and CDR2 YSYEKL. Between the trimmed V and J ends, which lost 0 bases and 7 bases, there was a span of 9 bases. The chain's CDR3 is CASSQEAVGEKLFF. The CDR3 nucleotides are TGCGCCAGCAGCCAAGAGGCAGTGGGTGAAAAACTGTTTTTT.

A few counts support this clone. The CDR3 loop reads CALSGGEGSYNEQFF. As DNA, the CDR3 is TGCGCCCTTAGTGGCGGAGAGGGATCCTACAATGAGCAGTTCTTC. The chain has TRBV29-1 and TRBJ2-1, with D possibly TRBD2 on 5 matching bases. Germline V gene data show CDR1 as SQVTM and CDR2 as ANQGSEA. CDR3 length equals 15 residues.

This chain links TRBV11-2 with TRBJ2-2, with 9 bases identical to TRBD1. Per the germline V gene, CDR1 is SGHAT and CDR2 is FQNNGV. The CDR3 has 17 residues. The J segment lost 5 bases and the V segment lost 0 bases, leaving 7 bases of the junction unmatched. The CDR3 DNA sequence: TGTGCCAGCAGCTTAGATTTACAGGGGGCCGGTACCGGGGAGCTGTTTTTT. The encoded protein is CASSLDLQGAGTGELFF.

The CDR3 loop is CASSLAAPYSQYF. In nucleotides, the CDR3 is TGTGCCAGCAGCTTAGCGGCCCCGTATAGTCAGTATTTT. The rearrangement joins TRBV7-9 to TRBJ2-3; D is unclear. Germline assignment: CDR1 SEHNR and CDR2 FQNEAQ (reference sequence). Trimming took 0 bases from V and 12 from J, leaving 13 bases between them. The CDR3 covers 13 residues. The full variable domain, its missing parts supplied by reference TRBV7-9 and TRBJ2-3, is DTGVSQNPRHKITKRGQNVTFRCDPISEHNRLYWYRQTLGQGPEFLTYFQNEAQLEKSRLLSDRFSAERPKGSFSTLEIQRTEQGDSAMYLCASSLAAPYSQYFGPGTRLTVL.